The subject of this entry is one TCR beta chain. This CDR3 region has 13 residues. Germline lookup yields CDR1 SGHTA and CDR2 FQGNSA. J was trimmed by 7 bases and V by 3 bases; bases with no gene match: 2. These data belong to a study of blood T cell repertoires in COVID-19. In the study overall: In each case, the material was cDNA or gDNA derived from T cells, B-cell-depleted T cells, or PBMCs.

The authors' processing: Estimates of nucleated cell counts were drawn from the amplification of reference gene primers. The assay was immunoSEQ multiplex PCR, and TCRdb's table has in-frame clones only and misses some. V and J calls and clone size are those listed in that table; D and trimming were worked out from the DNA. The repertoire includes under 200,000 clones, about 84% of them detected once, and about 6% sits in the top ten. The study drew participants aged about 18 to 95 years from some 23 US areas. Researchers sorted participants into cohorts using their self-reported clinical history. The specimen was PBMCs or T cells enriched from blood (not recorded which). The rearrangement uses TRBV7-2 and TRBJ1-5; 8 nucleotides match TRBD1. The receptor was isolated from a man aged 35-49 years with acute COVID-19. This chain's CDR3 is CASSLTGEQPQHF. CDR3 nucleotides: TGTGCCAGCAGCTTGACAGGGGAGCAGCCCCAGCATTTT.